These 17 T cell receptor beta chains were sequenced from one sample in a study of blood T cell repertoires in COVID-19 (dated by TCRdb to 2018 to 2020). The library was generated by the immunoSEQ multiplex PCR assay. What TCRdb holds here is the immuneACCESS table cut down to in-frame rearrangements. Part of the clones is not present; checked against another copy, under half of the missing clones reflect an unresolved V gene, and the others are unexplained. This sample holds some 370,000 clones; almost 90% were observed only once. The top ten clonotypes cover around 7% of the sample. The sequenced sample was peripheral blood. The receptors stem from a man between 18 and 29 years old with active or convalescent COVID-19.

This clone has only one observation. CDR3 sequence (DNA): TGTGCCAGCTCACCCGGGACAGGCGTCGGTTACGAGCAGTACTTC. Translated, it gives CASSPGTGVGYEQYF. The V call is TRBV18, the J call TRBJ2-7; 8 nucleotides match TRBD1. The CDR3 runs 15 residues. V lost 3 bases to trimming and J lost 4 bases; unmatched junction nucleotides: 8. CDR1 and CDR2 (germline): KGHSH, LQKENI.

This sequence joins TRBV19 and TRBJ1-1, with a tentative D call TRBD1 (5 bases). V was trimmed by 5 bases and J by 4 bases, leaving 14 bases between them. Germline CDR1 is LNHDA and CDR2 is SQIVND (reference sequence). The CDR3 consists of 14 residues. This CDR3 is CASSSSGGGTEAFF. CDR3 DNA sequence: TGTGCCAGTAGTTCATCCGGGGGGGGCACTGAAGCTTTCTTT.

V gene TRBV30 combines with J gene TRBJ2-7, with 7 positions matching TRBD2. The CDR3 is made up of 14 amino acids. V lost 4 bases to trimming and J lost 3 bases; unmatched junction nucleotides: 9. CDR1 and CDR2 from the germline V gene are GTSNPN and SVGIG (reference sequence). The CDR3 here is CAWNGGFGYYEQYF. The CDR3 DNA sequence: TGTGCCTGGAACGGGGGGTTTGGTTACTACGAGCAGTACTTC.

V and J are TRBV28 and TRBJ1-1; D is possibly TRBD1 (5 bases). Germline lookup yields CDR1 MDHEN and CDR2 SYDVKM. V was shortened by 5 bases and J by 4 bases, with 17 bases between the two germline ends. The CDR3 is 15 residues long. The CDR3: CASSILTRGGTEAFF. The CDR3 nucleotides read TGTGCCAGCAGTATACTAACAAGGGGTGGCACTGAAGCTTTCTTT.

The J gene is TRBJ2-7, the V gene TRBV3-1 (or the pseudogene TRBV3-2); the match to TRBD1 covers 7 bases. Germline values: CDR1 LGHDT, CDR2 YNNKEL (reference sequence). V lost 0 bases and J lost 5; bases outside the gene matches: 4. The CDR3 length is 14 residues. The CDR3 DNA reads as TGTGCCAGCAGCCAAGATCAAGGGACAGACGAGCAGTACTTC. Translation: CASSQDQGTDEQYF.

The rearrangement links TRBV18 to TRBJ2-7; maybe TRBD1 (6 bases). V lost 4 bases to trimming and J lost 3 bases, with 10 bases between them. Per the germline V gene, CDR1 is KGHSH and CDR2 is LQKENI. The CDR3 spans 13 residues. This CDR3 is CASSLEQGYEQYF. The CDR3 coding sequence is TGTGCCAGCTCACTTGAACAGGGCTACGAGCAGTACTTC.

CDR3 amino acids: CASSSSGPDTQYF. Written as DNA, the CDR3 is TGTGCCAGCAGCTCTAGCGGTCCAGATACGCAGTATTTT. The V call is TRBV5-4, the J call TRBJ2-3; 7 nucleotides align to TRBD2. Germline V gene lookup returns CDR1 SGHNT and CDR2 YYREEE (reference sequence). There are 13 residues in the CDR3. Trimming cost V 3 bases and J 4 bases; bases outside gene matches: 2.

V usage is TRBV6-4 and J usage is TRBJ1-5; TRBD1 is a possible D gene (5 bases). Germline V lookup: CDR1 MRHNA, CDR2 SNTAGT. V was clipped by 7 bases and J by 0 bases, with 16 bases between them. CDR3 length: 16 residues. The CDR3 spells CASNGRGYYSNQPQHF. The CDR3 DNA is TGTGCCAGCAACGGGAGGGGATACTATAGCAATCAGCCCCAGCATTTT.

The chain joins TRBV7-9 to TRBJ2-4, with a weak D call TRBD1 (5 bases). The ends were cut back, 5 bases at V and 6 bases at J, with 14 bases in the middle. The CDR3 covers 14 residues. CDR1 is SEHNR, CDR2 FQNEAQ, per germline (reference sequence). This CDR3 reads CASSPEDTANIQYF. The CDR3 coding sequence is TGTGCCAGCAGCCCCGAGGACACGGCAAACATTCAGTACTTC.

The rearrangement joins TRBV4-3 to TRBJ2-3, with 9 bases aligning to TRBD2. Germline assignment: CDR1 LGHNA and CDR2 YSLEER. The length of the CDR3 is 17 residues. The V and J ends lost 0 bases and 1 base, in that order; junction bases with no gene match: 5. The CDR3 DNA is TGCGCCAGCAGCCAAGATAGGACTAGCGTAGGCACAGATACGCAGTATTTT. This sequence encodes CASSQDRTSVGTDTQYF.

This clone is a singleton in its sample. V usage is TRBV19 and J usage is TRBJ2-1; 7 nucleotides align to TRBD1. Trimming at V came to 6 bases and at J to 6 bases, leaving 8 bases not matched to a gene. The germline CDR1 and CDR2 sequences are LNHDA and SQIVND (reference sequence). CDR3 size: 14 residues. CDR3 nucleotides: TGTGCCAGTAGACCGGGACAGACCTTCAATGAGCAGTTCTTC. Protein: CASRPGQTFNEQFF.

The chain recombines TRBV7-6 with TRBJ1-5; no firm D call. The CDR3 has 14 amino acids. V gave up 2 bases and J gave up 5 bases, with 10 bases separating them. The germline V gene has CDR1 SGHVS and CDR2 FNYEAQ. CDR3 loop: CASSLLQYDQPQHF. In DNA form, the CDR3 reads TGTGCCAGCAGCTTACTGCAGTACGATCAGCCCCAGCATTTT.

This clone was recorded only once. This chain links TRBV2 with TRBJ2-7; 8 bases fit TRBD1. The CDR3 runs 14 residues. V dropped 3 bases and J dropped 0; count of bases not matched to a gene: 1. The germline CDR1 and CDR2 sequences are SNHLY and FYNNEI. This CDR3 is CASSDQGASYEQYF. The CDR3 nucleotides read TGTGCCAGCAGTGACCAGGGGGCCTCCTACGAGCAGTACTTC.

This rearrangement joins TRBV7-2 to TRBJ1-4, with a possible D match to TRBD1 (6 bases). The CDR3 has 12 residues. The germline CDR1 and CDR2 sequences are SGHTA and FQGNSA. The V and J ends lost 4 bases and 8 bases respectively, with 8 bases between them. Here the CDR3 reads CASSSDREKLFF. The CDR3 region has the DNA TGTGCCAGCAGCTCCGACAGGGAAAAACTGTTTTTT.

The chain combines TRBV27 with TRBJ2-2; weak D call: TRBD2 (5 bases). CDR1 and CDR2 (germline): MNHEY, SMNVEV (reference sequence). The CDR3 loop spans 13 amino acids. Trimming cost V 3 bases and J 7 bases, with 9 bases left between them. The CDR3 loop is CASSLYGNGELFF. The CDR3 coding sequence is TGTGCCAGCAGTTTGTACGGGAACGGGGAGCTGTTTTTT.

This clone showed up just once. The chain employs TRBV13 and TRBJ2-4; the D gene is possibly TRBD1 (5 bases). This CDR3 spans 13 amino acids. Germline V gene data show CDR1 as PRHDT and CDR2 as FYEKMQ (reference sequence). V lost 3 bases to trimming and J lost 7 bases, with 10 bases between them. The CDR3 sequence is CASSFTGRNIQYF. CDR3 sequence (DNA): TGTGCCAGCAGCTTCACAGGCCGGAACATTCAGTACTTC.

The rearrangement uses TRBV2 and TRBJ2-5; TRBD2 matches at 10 bases. Germline V lookup: CDR1 SNHLY, CDR2 FYNNEI. This CDR3 is 16 amino acids long. J lost 5 bases, V lost 9 bases, and 15 bases had no gene match. The DNA for the CDR3 is TGTGCCAGTTGGGGGAGGGCTAGCGGGAGTGAGGAGACCCAGTACTTC. Translation: CASWGRASGSEETQYF. The full variable domain, rest sourced from reference TRBV2 and TRBJ2-5, is EPEVTQTPSHQVTQMGQEVILRCVPISNHLYFYWYRQILGQKVEFLVSFYNNEISEKSEIFDDQFSVERPDGSNFTLKIRSTKLEDSAMYFCASWGRASGSEETQYFGPGTRLLVL.